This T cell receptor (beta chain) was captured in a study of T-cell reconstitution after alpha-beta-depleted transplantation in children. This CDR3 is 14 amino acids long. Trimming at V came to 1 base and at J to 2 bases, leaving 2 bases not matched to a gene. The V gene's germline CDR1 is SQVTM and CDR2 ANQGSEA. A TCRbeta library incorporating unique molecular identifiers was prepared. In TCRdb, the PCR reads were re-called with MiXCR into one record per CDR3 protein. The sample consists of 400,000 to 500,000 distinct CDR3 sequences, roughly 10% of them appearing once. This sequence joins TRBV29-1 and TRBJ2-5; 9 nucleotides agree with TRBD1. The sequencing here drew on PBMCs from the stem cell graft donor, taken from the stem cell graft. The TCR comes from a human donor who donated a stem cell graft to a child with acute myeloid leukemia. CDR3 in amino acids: CSVEGTGEQETQYF. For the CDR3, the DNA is TGCAGCGTTGAAGGGACAGGGGAGCAAGAGACCCAGTACTTC.